This T cell receptor (beta chain) stems from a study of T-cell memory formation after mild COVID-19. MiXCR was run by TCRdb on the 5' RACE reads, yielding one entry per CDR3 protein. Seen here are about 410,000 distinct CDR3 sequences, approximately 19% observed once, and the top ten hold around a fifth. A note on this clonotype: Its target is unknown.

Whole-study findings and limits: The main location of contracting CD4+ clones was CM and EM, and that of contracting CD8+ clones was EMRA. While clones contracting from day 15 to 85 were balanced between CD4 and CD8, later expanders leaned CD4+.

The sequence was collected from a man aged 18 to 29 who had mild COVID-19 (a few samples of this study predate the infection). Cell type and time point are not known. Sample: PBMCs or a T cell subset sorted from them (not recorded which).

CDR3 coding DNA: TGTGCCAGCAGCAAAGCTACTAGCGACTGGGGCTCCTACGAGCAGTACGTC. Its translation: CASSKATSDWGSYEQYV. The V gene is TRBV21-1, the J gene TRBJ2-7; the table names TRBD2, a call not compared with the DNA. TRBV21-1 is an annotated pseudogene. The CDR3 contains 17 residues.